Listed here are 32 T cell receptor beta chains from one sample, sequenced in a study of blood T cell repertoires in COVID-19. The assay was immunoSEQ multiplex PCR, and TCRdb's table has in-frame clones only and misses some. The sample lists some 100,000 clones, about 86% occurring once. Specimen: PBMCs or T cells enriched from blood (not recorded which). These receptors were taken from a woman aged 45 to 65 who had recovered from COVID-19.

The chain uses TRBV20-1 and TRBJ2-5; TRBD1 matches at 7 bases. This CDR3 contains 14 residues. J lost 5 bases, V lost 3 bases, and 9 bases had no gene match. Germline CDR1 is DFQATT and CDR2 is SNEGSKA (reference sequence). The CDR3 DNA reads TGCAGTGCTAGTTTAAACAGGGGTTACGAGACCCAGTACTTC. Translation gives CSASLNRGYETQYF.

The rearrangement uses TRBV27 and TRBJ2-7; TRBD1 matches 8 bases. Germline CDR1 and CDR2: MNHEY and SMNVEV (reference sequence). With V trimmed by 8 bases and J by 1 base, 7 bases remained unmatched. The CDR3 length is 14 residues. The CDR3, as DNA: TGTGCCAGCGGCCAACAGGGGGGATCCTACGAGCAGTACTTC. Translation gives CASGQQGGSYEQYF.

The chain couples TRBV28 to TRBJ1-1; 8 bases match TRBD1. V lost 2 bases, J lost 3 bases, and 8 bases stayed unmatched. This CDR3 is built from 16 residues. Germline loops: CDR1 MDHEN, CDR2 SYDVKM. This CDR3 reads CASSLPDRVGDTEAFF. The CDR3 nucleotides read TGTGCCAGCAGTTTACCGGACAGGGTAGGGGACACTGAAGCTTTCTTT.

On this clone: One end of the junction varies from germline; a read error may be responsible. This sample includes further DNA sequences coding for the same CDR3. The chain has TRBV7-9 and TRBJ1-1, with 11 bases identical to TRBD1. The CDR3 is 15 residues long. Germline V gives CDR1 SEHNR, CDR2 FQNEAQ (reference sequence). Written as DNA, the CDR3 is TGTGCTAGCAGCGTAGGGGACAGGGGGAGAACTGAAGCTTTCTTT. Translating gives CASSVGDRGRTEAFF.

The chain links TRBV5-8 to TRBJ2-7, with 8 positions matching TRBD1. Trimming cost V 4 bases and J 3 bases; bases outside gene matches: 9. This CDR3 region has 15 residues. Germline CDR1 SGHTS, CDR2 YDEGEE. CDR3 sequence (DNA): TGTGCCAGCAGCCAAGGGACAGGAGACTACTACGAGCAGTACTTC. It translates to CASSQGTGDYYEQYF.

The rearrangement uses TRBV30 and TRBJ2-7; 9 bases align to TRBD2. CDR1 is GTSNPN, CDR2 SVGIG, per germline (reference sequence). The CDR3 spans 14 residues. The V gene end was trimmed by 5 bases and the J gene end by 3 bases; junction bases not matched to a gene: 8. The CDR3 sequence: CAWRSGRDGYEQYF. The CDR3 coding sequence is TGTGCCTGGCGTAGCGGGAGAGATGGCTACGAGCAGTACTTC.

This chain connects TRBV28 to TRBJ1-2; tentative D call: TRBD1 (5 bases). The CDR3 length is 16 residues. Per germline, CDR1 MDHEN and CDR2 SYDVKM. V lost 4 bases and J lost 4, with 19 bases in between. CDR3 sequence: CASSSPEGHTLYGYTF. CDR3 nucleotide sequence: TGTGCCAGCAGTTCGCCTGAAGGACATACCCTCTATGGCTACACCTTC.

V is TRBV30 and J is TRBJ1-1, with D unresolved. Germline-derived CDR1 and CDR2 are GTSNPN and SVGIG (reference sequence). The V and J ends lost 3 bases and 0 bases respectively, with 2 bases between them. The CDR3 length is 11 residues. CDR3 residues: CAWSVNTEAFF. The CDR3 DNA reads as TGTGCCTGGAGCGTGAACACTGAAGCTTTCTTT.

This clone was seen a single time. The chain links TRBV7-9 to TRBJ1-2; TRBD1 matches at 7 bases. Germline assignment: CDR1 SEHNR and CDR2 FQNEAQ (reference sequence). V lost 1 base and J lost 6; bases outside the gene matches: 8. There are 15 residues in the CDR3. CDR3 amino acids: CASSLEQQGRNGYTF. As DNA, the CDR3 is TGTGCCAGCAGCTTAGAACAACAGGGGAGGAATGGCTACACCTTC.

The rearrangement links TRBV28 to TRBJ2-3; the match to TRBD2 covers 8 bases. The CDR3 runs to 15 residues. The V gene end was trimmed by 7 bases and the J gene end by 3 bases; junction bases not matched to a gene: 9. The germline CDR1 and CDR2 sequences are MDHEN and SYDVKM. The DNA for the CDR3 is TGTGCCAGCACCCACGGGGGGGCGGGTACAGATACGCAGTATTTT. It encodes CASTHGGAGTDTQYF. Drawing the rest from reference TRBV28 and TRBJ2-3, the complete variable domain is DVKVTQSSRYLVKRTGEKVFLECVQDMDHENMFWYRQDPGLGLRLIYFSYDVKMKEKGDIPEGYSVSREKKERFSLILESASTNQTSMYLCASTHGGAGTDTQYFGPGTRLTVL.

The chain carries TRBV19 and TRBJ2-7, with 10 nucleotides matching TRBD1. This CDR3 is 14 amino acids long. Germline assignment: CDR1 LNHDA and CDR2 SQIVND (reference sequence). J gave up 2 bases and V 5 bases, and 3 bases lay outside the gene matches. CDR3 amino acids: CASSLGTGAYEQYF. The DNA of the CDR3 is TGTGCCAGTAGTCTCGGGACAGGGGCCTACGAGCAGTACTTC.

The chain links TRBV2 to TRBJ1-1; D gene unclear. The germline V gene has CDR1 SNHLY and CDR2 FYNNEI. V lost 3 bases and J lost 8, with 7 bases in between. The CDR3 sequence is 11 residues long. The CDR3 bases are TGTGCCAGCAGTGATGTGCGAGAAGCTTTCTTT. It translates to CASSDVREAFF.

This clone has only a few counts. The rearrangement joins TRBV30 to TRBJ2-2; TRBD1 matches 11 bases. Germline CDR1 GTSNPN, CDR2 SVGIG (reference sequence). The CDR3 runs to 19 residues. J was trimmed by 1 base and V by 2 bases; bases with no gene match: 12. DNA for the CDR3: TGTGCCTGGAGTCGACTCCCCGGACAGGGGGCGAAGAACACCGGGGAGCTGTTTTTT. As protein: CAWSRLPGQGAKNTGELFF.

The CDR3 is CASSLAGTGVEKLFF. The CDR3 DNA is TGCGCCAGCAGCTTGGCCGGGACAGGGGTTGAAAAACTGTTTTTT. V gene TRBV5-1 combines with J gene TRBJ1-4, with 10 bases identical to TRBD1. Germline V gene lookup returns CDR1 SGHRS and CDR2 YFSETQ. The CDR3 has 15 amino acids. The trim removed 0 bases at V and 7 bases at J, leaving 3 bases unmatched. Looking up the rest from reference TRBV5-1 and TRBJ1-4 gives the full variable domain: KAGVTQTPRYLIKTRGQQVTLSCSPISGHRSVSWYQQTPGQGLQFLFEYFSETQRNKGNFPGRFSGRQFSNSRSEMNVSTLELGDSALYLCASSLAGTGVEKLFFGSGTQLSVL.

The V and J genes are TRBV29-1 and TRBJ2-1; D gene uncertain. The CDR3 length is 12 residues. The ends were cut back, 4 bases at V and 12 bases at J, with 16 bases in the middle. Germline values: CDR1 SQVTM, CDR2 ANQGSEA. CDR3 coding DNA: TGCAGCGTTGGGGCAGAGTCTGACGCGCAGTTCTTC. It encodes CSVGAESDAQFF.

The chain joins TRBV7-9 to TRBJ2-1; D gene uncertain. The germline gives CDR1 SEHNR, CDR2 FQNEAQ (reference sequence). The CDR3 spans 12 residues. V lost 5 bases to trimming and J lost 6 bases, with 8 bases between them. CDR3 sequence: CASSPSLNEQFF. The CDR3 DNA reads TGTGCCAGCAGCCCCTCTCTCAATGAGCAGTTCTTC.

The V gene is TRBV7-9, the J gene TRBJ2-7; D might be TRBD2 (5 bases). Germline V gives CDR1 SEHNR, CDR2 FQNEAQ (reference sequence). The CDR3 loop spans 14 amino acids. Trimming stripped 7 bases from V and 2 bases from J, with 15 bases between. Here the CDR3 reads CASIQDPAAYEQYF. The CDR3 nucleotides are TGTGCCAGCATCCAAGACCCAGCGGCCTACGAGCAGTACTTC.

The V call is TRBV25-1, the J call TRBJ1-2; TRBD1 agrees at 8 bases. V dropped 6 bases and J dropped 5; count of bases not matched to a gene: 8. This CDR3 is 14 amino acids long. Germline CDR1 and CDR2: MGHDK and SYGVNS. For the CDR3, the DNA is TGTGCCAGCAGCCGGACAGGGCTTGTATATGGCTACACCTTC. As protein: CASSRTGLVYGYTF.

J is TRBJ1-2 and V is TRBV5-6, with 8 bases aligning to TRBD1. The CDR3 covers 16 residues. Germline V gene sequence: CDR1 SGHDT, CDR2 YYEEEE. V lost 4 bases and J lost 4; bases outside the gene matches: 12. The CDR3 DNA reads as TGTGCCAGCAGCAAGGATAGGACAGGGAGGAGCTATGGCTACACCTTC. Translated: CASSKDRTGRSYGYTF.

The V and J genes are TRBV5-1 and TRBJ2-3; 7 bases are shared with TRBD1. This CDR3 is built from 15 residues. Germline V CDR1 and CDR2: SGHRS, YFSETQ. V shed 2 bases and J 2 bases; nucleotides not matched to a gene: 5. CDR3 coding DNA: TGCGCCAGCAGCTTACCCACAGGGGACACAGATACGCAGTATTTT. Protein sequence: CASSLPTGDTDTQYF.

This rearrangement joins TRBV3-1 (or the pseudogene TRBV3-2) to TRBJ1-1; TRBD1 agrees at 9 bases. The CDR3 loop spans 15 amino acids. The V segment lost 6 bases and the J segment 6 bases; nucleotides outside the gene matches: 11. Germline V gene lookup returns CDR1 LGHDT and CDR2 YNNKEL (reference sequence). The CDR3 DNA sequence: TGTGCCAGCAGGGGGACGAGGACAGGGGAGTCTGAAGCTTTCTTT. Translated: CASRGTRTGESEAFF.

The genes are TRBV19 and TRBJ1-1; TRBD1 might be the D (5 bases). There are 15 residues in the CDR3. The germline V and J ends were trimmed by 6 bases and 4 bases, with 18 bases remaining between them. In germline, CDR1 is LNHDA, CDR2 SQIVND (reference sequence). The CDR3 sequence is CASRQYGGKGTEAFF. CDR3 nucleotide sequence: TGTGCCAGTAGGCAATATGGGGGGAAGGGCACTGAAGCTTTCTTT.

The chain joins TRBV5-6 to TRBJ2-6; maybe TRBD1 (6 bases). Trimming left V 3 bases short and J 0 bases short, with 13 bases between. This CDR3 is 17 amino acids long. In germline, CDR1 is SGHDT, CDR2 YYEEEE. CDR3 sequence (DNA): TGTGCCAGCAGCTCACCGACAGGTATCTCTGGGGCCAACGTCCTGACTTTC. Protein product: CASSSPTGISGANVLTF.

The table lists this clone with a few counts. The genes are TRBV18 and TRBJ1-1; unclear D gene. CDR3 length equals 13 residues. With 3 bases removed from V and 3 bases from J, the gap between germline ends came to 8 bases. Germline lookup yields CDR1 KGHSH and CDR2 LQKENI. CDR3: CASSPFEDTEAFF. The CDR3 region has the DNA TGTGCCAGCTCACCCTTTGAGGACACTGAAGCTTTCTTT.

The chain carries TRBV18 and TRBJ2-7; the match to TRBD2 covers 7 bases. The germline CDR1 and CDR2 sequences are KGHSH and LQKENI. V shed 5 bases, J shed 4 bases, and the junction held 8 bases outside the gene matches. The CDR3 is 14 residues long. The CDR3 DNA follows: TGTGCCAGCTCAGCCGGGACTACGTTTTACGAGCAGTACTTC. As protein: CASSAGTTFYEQYF.

V is TRBV5-1 and J is TRBJ2-1, with a tentative D call TRBD2 (6 bases). The CDR3 is 15 amino acids. Germline V gene data show CDR1 as SGHRS and CDR2 as YFSETQ. Trimming took off 4 bases at V and 5 bases at J, with 16 bases between the two ends. The CDR3 DNA follows: TGCGCCAGCAGCACCACTAGCAGAGGAGACAATGAGCAGTTCTTC. Its translation is CASSTTSRGDNEQFF.

The chain joins TRBV7-3 to TRBJ1-1, with TRBD1 identical over 10 bases. This CDR3 region has 13 residues. V shed 5 bases and J 7 bases; nucleotides not matched to a gene: 4. Germline V gene data show CDR1 as SGHTA and CDR2 as FQGTGA. The CDR3 reads CASSARTGGEAFF. CDR3 bases: TGTGCCAGCAGCGCCAGGACAGGGGGTGAAGCTTTCTTT.

Only a few counts were recorded for this clone. The chain carries TRBV11-3 and TRBJ2-5, with D possibly being TRBD2 (5 bases). CDR1 and CDR2 (germline): SGHNT, YENEEA. V was trimmed by 5 bases and J by 8 bases, leaving 12 bases between them. The CDR3 consists of 12 residues. CDR3 protein: CASSPGGSTQYF. DNA of the CDR3: TGTGCCAGCAGCCCGGGTGGGAGCACCCAGTACTTC.

This chain connects TRBV28 to TRBJ1-5; D is perhaps TRBD1 (5 bases). CDR1 and CDR2 (germline): MDHEN, SYDVKM. The CDR3 length is 15 residues. The ends were cut back, 11 bases at V and 2 bases at J, with 19 bases in the middle. Here the CDR3 DNA reads TGTGCCCATGCTCCCGGGGGGAACGGCAATCAGCCCCAGCATTTT. Translating gives CAHAPGGNGNQPQHF.

This clone was picked up a small number of times. The chain links TRBV2 to TRBJ2-1, with D perhaps TRBD2 (6 bases). The CDR3 has 12 amino acids. Germline V gives CDR1 SNHLY, CDR2 FYNNEI. Trimming removed 4 bases from V and 5 bases from J, with 6 bases in between. The DNA of the CDR3 is TGTGCCAGCAGTGGGGGGGACAATGAGCAGTTCTTC. Amino acids: CASSGGDNEQFF.

With respect to this clone: This same CDR3 is encoded by further DNA sequences in the sample. The CDR3 loop is CSASRNTEAFF. CDR3 nucleotides: TGCAGTGCTTCGAGGAACACTGAAGCTTTCTTT. V gene TRBV20-1 combines with J gene TRBJ1-1; D is uncertain. The CDR3 is 11 amino acids. V was trimmed by 5 bases and J by 1 base, leaving 5 bases between them. Germline values: CDR1 DFQATT, CDR2 SNEGSKA (reference sequence).

This clone was found a few times. The V call is TRBV7-9, the J call TRBJ1-2; maybe TRBD1 (6 bases). This CDR3 has 17 residues. Trimming removed 5 bases at V and 6 bases at J, with 25 bases between. Germline loops: CDR1 SEHNR, CDR2 FQNEAQ (reference sequence). The CDR3 DNA reads as TGTGCCAGCAGCCCGCACGACCGTAGGACAGCTCTTAATGGCTACACCTTC. The encoded protein is CASSPHDRRTALNGYTF.